The 28 T cell receptor beta chains below come from one sample, sequenced in a study of cytomegalovirus exposure and HLA in healthy donors. 60 Vbeta and 13 Jbeta primers were used in PCR. Profiled with immunoSEQ multiplex PCR; TCRdb holds only in-frame clones, not every one. The sample holds some 130,000 clones, around three quarters seen once. The sample comprised PBMCs. The receptors stem from a man younger than 40 in good health.

This clone was detected only a few times. The rearrangement uses TRBV10-2 and TRBJ2-1; D is uncertain. The CDR3 extends over 13 amino acids. Germline assignment: CDR1 WSHSY and CDR2 SAAADI. V dropped 7 bases and J dropped 0 bases, with 7 bases sitting between them. Here the CDR3 DNA reads TGCGCCAGCATGAAGAGCTCCTACAATGAGCAGTTCTTC. Protein sequence: CASMKSSYNEQFF.

The chain couples TRBV6-1 to TRBJ2-3; 11 nucleotides align to TRBD2. The V gene end was trimmed by 3 bases and the J gene end by 6 bases; junction bases not matched to a gene: 8. Germline CDR1 MNHNS, CDR2 SASEGT. The CDR3 is made up of 16 amino acids. For the CDR3, the DNA is TGTGCCAGCAGTGACACTAGCGGGAGAGGGACGGATACGCAGTATTTT. This gives the protein CASSDTSGRGTDTQYF.

The chain uses TRBV7-6 and TRBJ2-3, with 14 bases that match TRBD2. Germline loops: CDR1 SGHVS, CDR2 FNYEAQ. The CDR3 length is 16 residues. V was pared by 6 bases and J by 4 bases, with 6 bases of the junction left unmatched. The CDR3, as DNA: TGTGCCAGCAGTTCAGGACTAGCGGGAGGCGCAGATACGCAGTATTTT. This sequence encodes CASSSGLAGGADTQYF.

This chain links TRBV21-1 with TRBJ2-7; the table names TRBD2, a call not compared with the DNA. TRBV21-1 is classified as a pseudogene. The CDR3 covers 18 residues. This chain's CDR3 is CASSNHPGTSGGSYEQYF. The CDR3 DNA follows: TGTGCCAGCAGCAATCACCCCGGGACTAGCGGTGGGTCCTACGAGCAGTACTTC.

The rearrangement links TRBV19 to TRBJ2-2; 10 bases are a match to TRBD2. The CDR3 runs to 15 residues. Germline values: CDR1 LNHDA, CDR2 SQIVND (reference sequence). The J segment lost 7 bases and the V segment lost 4 bases, leaving 6 bases of the junction unmatched. CDR3 region: CASSKVAGGIGELFF. CDR3 coding DNA: TGTGCCAGTAGTAAGGTAGCGGGAGGTATCGGGGAGCTGTTTTTT.

This chain uses TRBV30 with TRBJ2-3; 8 bases map to TRBD1. V dropped 3 bases and J dropped 1; count of bases not matched to a gene: 3. From germline, CDR1 is GTSNPN and CDR2 SVGIG (reference sequence). The CDR3 loop spans 14 amino acids. Written as DNA, the CDR3 is TGTGCCTGGAGGACAGGGGCCGGCACAGATACGCAGTATTTT. Amino acids: CAWRTGAGTDTQYF.

This clone has more than one count but fewer than ten. This chain connects TRBV30 to TRBJ1-3; D is unresolved. The CDR3 has 13 amino acids. V lost 4 bases to trimming and J lost 0 bases, with 7 bases between them. Germline V gene sequence: CDR1 GTSNPN, CDR2 SVGIG (reference sequence). CDR3: CAWNPVSGNTIYF. CDR3 DNA: TGTGCCTGGAACCCGGTCTCTGGAAACACCATATATTTT.

This chain joins TRBV11-2 and TRBJ2-3; D might be TRBD1 (6 bases). Trimming took 7 bases from V and 1 from J, leaving 15 bases between them. The V gene's germline CDR1 is SGHAT and CDR2 FQNNGV. This CDR3 spans 15 amino acids. The CDR3 nucleotides read TGTGCCAGCACCCAAAGGACAGACGGCACAGATACGCAGTATTTT. This sequence encodes CASTQRTDGTDTQYF.

V gene TRBV29-1 combines with J gene TRBJ2-1, with 9 bases that match TRBD2. The CDR3 contains 17 residues. Germline V lookup: CDR1 SQVTM, CDR2 ANQGSEA. V was pared by 0 bases and J by 8 bases, with 14 bases of the junction left unmatched. The CDR3, as DNA: TGCAGCGTTGAAGATCGGGGGCTAGCGGGGCCTTCGGATGAGCAGTTCTTC. Amino acid sequence: CSVEDRGLAGPSDEQFF.

V is TRBV5-8 and J is TRBJ2-2; 7 bases are a match to TRBD2. V was clipped by 4 bases and J by 2 bases; unmatched bases: 11. In germline, CDR1 is SGHTS, CDR2 YDEGEE. The CDR3 is 17 amino acids. CDR3 DNA sequence: TGTGCCAGCAGCCGGGGTTCCAGCGGGGTTAACACCGGGGAGCTGTTTTTT. Amino acid sequence: CASSRGSSGVNTGELFF.

This chain connects TRBV9 to TRBJ1-2; a weak D match, TRBD1 (5 bases). V dropped 4 bases and J dropped 4 bases, with 17 bases sitting between them. This CDR3 spans 15 amino acids. CDR1 is SGDLS, CDR2 YYNGEE, per germline. CDR3 residues: CASSPHPGGLYGYTF. CDR3 in DNA: TGTGCCAGCAGCCCTCACCCCGGGGGACTCTATGGCTACACCTTC.

The rearrangement links TRBV5-8 to TRBJ2-1, with D uncertain. Trimming removed 2 bases at V and 3 bases at J, with 3 bases between. The CDR3 consists of 12 residues. The germline gives CDR1 SGHTS, CDR2 YDEGEE. The CDR3 region has the DNA TGTGCCAGCAGCTTACACTACAATGAGCAGTTCTTC. Its translation: CASSLHYNEQFF.

The chain links TRBV2 to TRBJ1-2; a weak D match, TRBD1 (6 bases). The germline V gene has CDR1 SNHLY and CDR2 FYNNEI. V was trimmed by 6 bases and J by 8 bases, leaving 13 bases between them. The CDR3 consists of 12 residues. Here the CDR3 reads CASRTGSLGYTF. The DNA of the CDR3 is TGTGCCAGCAGGACAGGATCGCTCGGCTACACCTTC.

The chain couples TRBV27 to TRBJ2-1; no firm D call. Germline values: CDR1 MNHEY, CDR2 SMNVEV (reference sequence). CDR3 length: 14 residues. V was pared by 8 bases and J by 0 bases, with 11 bases between. As DNA, the CDR3 is TGTGCCAGCTCTAGATCCGGCTCCTACAATGAGCAGTTCTTC. Translation: CASSRSGSYNEQFF.

The J gene is TRBJ2-1, the V gene TRBV18; 7 bases match TRBD1. The germline gives CDR1 KGHSH, CDR2 LQKENI. With V trimmed by 6 bases and J by 0 bases, 11 bases remained unmatched. The CDR3 is 17 residues long. CDR3 nucleotide sequence: TGTGCCAGCTCCCGACAGGGCCCCGGCAGCTCCTACAATGAGCAGTTCTTC. Protein sequence: CASSRQGPGSSYNEQFF.

This chain joins TRBV10-3 and TRBJ2-5; 10 bases are a match to TRBD2. The J call may not be correct, given that the DNA end is closer to TRBJ2-7. This CDR3 region has 13 residues. The germline gives CDR1 ENHRY, CDR2 SYGVKD. In nucleotides, the CDR3 is TGTGCCATCTCTAGCGGGAGCGAGAACGAGCAGTACTTC. This translates into CAISSGSENEQYF.

As DNA, the CDR3 is TGCAGTGCTACTCCCCACAATGAGCAGTTCTTC. Its translation is CSATPHNEQFF. The V call is TRBV20-1, the J call TRBJ2-1; D gene ambiguous. The V and J ends lost 4 bases and 5 bases respectively, with 6 bases between them. Germline assignment: CDR1 DFQATT and CDR2 SNEGSKA (reference sequence). The CDR3 consists of 11 residues.

V gene TRBV18 combines with J gene TRBJ2-2; 9 bases match TRBD2. The CDR3 has 16 amino acids. V was clipped by 2 bases and J by 2 bases; unmatched bases: 3. CDR1 is KGHSH and CDR2 is LQKENI in the germline V gene. CDR3 nucleotide sequence: TGTGCCAGCTCACCAGGCCTAGCGGGAAACACCGGGGAGCTGTTTTTT. Its translation: CASSPGLAGNTGELFF.

Comments on this clone: An end of the junction does not agree with germline; a read error may underlie this. V and J are TRBV7-9 and TRBJ2-5; possible D gene TRBD2, 6 bases. This CDR3 has 14 amino acids. Germline V gene data show CDR1 as SEHNR and CDR2 as FQNEAQ (reference sequence). The CDR3: CSSSSVGGLETQYF. The CDR3 DNA reads TGTTCCAGCAGCTCCGTGGGGGGTTTGGAGACCCAGTACTTC.

The rearrangement links TRBV13 to TRBJ1-3; D not resolved. Between the trimmed V and J ends, which lost 6 bases and 0 bases, there was a span of 12 bases. CDR3 length equals 15 residues. The germline gives CDR1 PRHDT, CDR2 FYEKMQ (reference sequence). The CDR3: CASREEGGSGNTIYF. CDR3 nucleotides: TGTGCCAGCAGGGAAGAGGGTGGCTCTGGAAACACCATATATTTT.

The V gene is TRBV7-9, the J gene TRBJ2-7, with 12 positions matching TRBD2. The CDR3 is 16 amino acids. The germline CDR1 and CDR2 sequences are SEHNR and FQNEAQ (reference sequence). J was trimmed by 9 bases and V by 5 bases; bases with no gene match: 14. CDR3 nucleotide sequence: TGTGCCAGCAGCCCTCCCTCACTAGCGGGAGGTACTGGGCAGTACTTC. It encodes CASSPPSLAGGTGQYF.

The genes are TRBV28 and TRBJ2-1; 7 bases map to TRBD2. The CDR3 covers 14 residues. The germline gives CDR1 MDHEN, CDR2 SYDVKM. Trimming cost V 5 bases and J 1 base; bases outside gene matches: 2. This CDR3 reads CASSGGGSYNEQFF. CDR3 DNA sequence: TGTGCCAGCAGTGGGGGGGGATCCTACAATGAGCAGTTCTTC.

The gene calls are TRBV19 and TRBJ1-1; D is possibly TRBD1 (5 bases). V was shortened by 3 bases and J by 4 bases, with 9 bases between the two germline ends. This CDR3 comprises 13 residues. Germline-derived CDR1 and CDR2 are LNHDA and SQIVND (reference sequence). The CDR3 DNA is TGTGCCAGTAGTATCCAGGGTCCCACTGAAGCTTTCTTT. Protein: CASSIQGPTEAFF. Based on the CDR3 plus reference TRBV19 and TRBJ1-1, the full variable domain is DGGITQSPKYLFRKEGQNVTLSCEQNLNHDAMYWYRQDPGQGLRLIYYSQIVNDFQKGDIAEGYSVSREKKESFPLTVTSAQKNPTAFYLCASSIQGPTEAFFGQGTRLTVV.

The chain employs TRBV29-1 and TRBJ1-1; D not resolved. This CDR3 has 13 amino acids. In germline, CDR1 is SQVTM, CDR2 ANQGSEA. Trimming took 5 bases from V and 1 from J, leaving 11 bases between them. CDR3 in amino acids: CSVLAQKNTEAFF. Written as DNA, the CDR3 is TGCAGCGTTCTAGCCCAGAAGAACACTGAAGCTTTCTTT.

The chain has TRBV5-1 and TRBJ2-7; 11 bases align to TRBD1. This CDR3 region has 15 residues. The ends lost 3 bases at V and 0 bases at J; junction bases unmatched: 2. From germline, CDR1 is SGHRS and CDR2 YFSETQ. The CDR3 loop is CASSWTGGDSYEQYF. CDR3 nucleotide sequence: TGCGCCAGCAGCTGGACAGGGGGCGACTCCTACGAGCAGTACTTC.

With regard to this clone: An end of the junction does not agree with germline; a read error may underlie this. The chain has TRBV7-9 and TRBJ1-5; D perhaps matches TRBD1 (5 bases). Per the germline V gene, CDR1 is SEHNR and CDR2 is FQNEAQ (reference sequence). This CDR3 is 15 amino acids long. The CDR3 reads CSSSLYGHTNQPQHF. In nucleotides, the CDR3 is TGTTCCAGCAGCTTGTACGGACATACCAATCAGCCCCAGCATTTT.

The chain carries TRBV7-3 and TRBJ2-6; 9 bases map to TRBD1. This CDR3 has 16 residues. Germline V lookup: CDR1 SGHTA, CDR2 FQGTGA. V shed 4 bases and J 8 bases; nucleotides not matched to a gene: 9. CDR3 in DNA: TGTGCCAGCAGCTCTGATACAGGGACAGGGTCCAACGTCCTGACTTTC. Protein product: CASSSDTGTGSNVLTF.

V usage is TRBV11-2 and J usage is TRBJ2-2; 13 nucleotides agree with TRBD2. Germline V gene sequence: CDR1 SGHAT, CDR2 FQNNGV. This CDR3 is built from 16 residues. With 5 bases clipped from V and 7 bases from J, the junction kept 7 bases outside the gene matches. The CDR3 loop is CASSKGTSGIGGELFF. In nucleotides, the CDR3 is TGTGCCAGCAGCAAAGGGACTAGCGGGATCGGCGGGGAGCTGTTTTTT.